These 5 T cell receptor beta chains came from one sample sequenced in a study of blood T cell repertoires in COVID-19 (dated by TCRdb to the early 2020s). Libraries were prepared through the immunoSEQ multiplex PCR assay. Not all clones reach the TCRdb copy of this immuneACCESS table, which keeps in-frame sequences only. Checked studies attribute under half of the gap to unresolved V genes and leave the rest unexplained. A total of about 82,000 clones appear in this sample, about 82% of them only once. The top ten clonotypes cover over 15% of the sample. The sample consisted of peripheral blood. The receptors originated from an older man with active or convalescent COVID-19.

The chain recombines TRBV9 with TRBJ2-3; D is perhaps TRBD2 (6 bases). Trimming stripped 4 bases from V and 5 bases from J, with 14 bases between. The germline CDR1 and CDR2 sequences are SGDLS and YYNGEE. The CDR3 is 14 residues long. CDR3 residues: CASSSTLARDTQYF. In nucleotides, the CDR3 is TGTGCCAGCAGCTCAACCCTAGCGCGAGATACGCAGTATTTT.

The V gene is TRBV19, the J gene TRBJ1-4; 10 bases align to TRBD1. The CDR3 length is 17 residues. V trimming: 9 bases; J trimming: 2 bases; junction bases outside the gene matches: 12. Germline V CDR1 and CDR2: LNHDA, SQIVND (reference sequence). The CDR3 is CASTRPGQGPTNEKLFF. The CDR3, as DNA: TGTGCCAGCACGCGACCGGGACAGGGGCCCACTAATGAAAAACTGTTTTTT.

V and J are TRBV5-1 and TRBJ1-4; 7 bases agree with TRBD1. The CDR3 has 14 residues. Looked up from germline, CDR1 is SGHRS and CDR2 is YFSETQ. The trim removed 4 bases at V and 8 bases at J, leaving 8 bases unmatched. The CDR3 reads CASSPEGAGEKLFF. CDR3 nucleotide sequence: TGCGCCAGCAGCCCTGAGGGGGCAGGAGAAAAACTGTTTTTT.

This CDR3 reads CASSFPSGLAGEAKNIQYF. DNA of the CDR3: TGTGCCAGCAGCTTTCCCTCGGGACTAGCGGGTGAAGCCAAAAACATTCAGTACTTC. The chain combines TRBV5-4 with TRBJ2-4; 12 nucleotides agree with TRBD2. There are 19 residues in the CDR3. V gave up 2 bases and J gave up 0 bases; unmatched junction bases: 9. Germline assignment: CDR1 SGHNT and CDR2 YYREEE (reference sequence).

The chain couples TRBV11-3 to TRBJ2-2, with 8 bases aligning to TRBD2. The V gene end was trimmed by 5 bases and the J gene end by 1 base; junction bases not matched to a gene: 6. There are 16 residues in the CDR3. Per the germline V gene, CDR1 is SGHNT and CDR2 is YENEEA. CDR3 region: CASSPPGGKNTGELFF. The CDR3 bases are TGTGCCAGCAGCCCCCCGGGGGGGAAGAACACCGGGGAGCTGTTTTTT.